Listed here are 15 T cell receptor beta chains from one sample, sequenced in a study of radiotherapy plus CTLA-4 blockade in lung cancer. Method: immunoSEQ multiplex PCR; TCRdb's copy keeps in-frame clones and lacks some. The data show some 67,000 clones, 76% seen once. Specimen: peripheral blood, collected from a patient treated with radiotherapy plus ipilimumab. Receptors originate from a human donor with non-small cell lung cancer whose response to radiotherapy plus ipilimumab could not be evaluated. Some clones in this sample may be carry-over from other donors' samples.

J is TRBJ1-4 and V is TRBV5-1, with D perhaps matching TRBD1 (5 bases). Trimming removed 0 bases from V and 8 bases from J, with 14 bases in between. The CDR3 has 15 amino acids. Germline V gene sequence: CDR1 SGHRS, CDR2 YFSETQ. The CDR3 here is CASSLGRRQSEKLFF. As DNA, the CDR3 is TGCGCCAGCAGCTTGGGTAGGAGACAGAGCGAAAAACTGTTTTTT.

J is TRBJ1-2 and V is TRBV4-1, with D perhaps matching TRBD1 (5 bases). The CDR3 has 16 amino acids. V was cut by 0 bases and J by 0 bases, with 11 bases left in between. The V gene's germline CDR1 is MGHRA and CDR2 YSYEKL. The CDR3 coding sequence is TGCGCCAGCAGCCAAGAGGGGCGTAATACTAACTATGGCTACACCTTC. The encoded protein is CASSQEGRNTNYGYTF.

The V call is TRBV19, the J call TRBJ1-1; D remains ambiguous. Germline CDR1 and CDR2: LNHDA and SQIVND (reference sequence). V was pared by 8 bases and J by 5 bases, with 12 bases between. The CDR3 contains 12 residues. DNA for the CDR3: TGTGCCAGTGGCCTTGGTTGGACTGAAGCTTTCTTT. Its protein product is CASGLGWTEAFF.

This clone has just a few counts. The gene calls are TRBV7-2 and TRBJ1-3; 10 nucleotides line up with TRBD1. This CDR3 spans 17 amino acids. Germline CDR1 SGHTA, CDR2 FQGNSA. V was clipped by 5 bases and J by 0 bases; unmatched bases: 7. The CDR3 loop reads CASSPGQGYYSGNTIYF. DNA for the CDR3: TGTGCCAGCAGCCCGGGACAGGGGTACTACTCTGGAAACACCATATATTTT.

This clone was detected once. This chain links TRBV27 with TRBJ1-1, with TRBD1 identical over 10 bases. V trimming: 5 bases; J trimming: 1 base; junction bases outside the gene matches: 1. CDR1 and CDR2 from the germline V gene are MNHEY and SMNVEV (reference sequence). The CDR3 extends over 14 amino acids. CDR3 residues: CASSRTGGNTEAFF. The CDR3 DNA is TGTGCCAGCAGTCGGACAGGGGGGAACACTGAAGCTTTCTTT.

The rearrangement joins TRBV28 to TRBJ2-6; weak D call: TRBD2 (5 bases). Germline V gene data show CDR1 as MDHEN and CDR2 as SYDVKM. The CDR3 is 16 residues long. V was clipped by 2 bases and J by 2 bases, with 10 bases between them. In DNA, the CDR3 is TGTGCCAGCAGTTTACTAGGACTCGCTGGGGCCAACGTCCTGACTTTC. It is translated as CASSLLGLAGANVLTF.

The V call is TRBV2, the J call TRBJ1-4, with D possibly matching TRBD1 (6 bases). Germline V gives CDR1 SNHLY, CDR2 FYNNEI. V dropped 7 bases and J dropped 3 bases, with 12 bases sitting between them. CDR3 size: 14 residues. The CDR3 protein is CASTRTAPNEKLFF. DNA of the CDR3: TGTGCCAGCACCCGGACAGCGCCTAATGAAAAACTGTTTTTT.

The J gene is TRBJ1-4, the V gene TRBV5-1; D may be TRBD1 (5 bases). CDR1 is SGHRS and CDR2 is YFSETQ in the germline V gene. The CDR3 totals 15 residues. The V end lost 6 bases, the J end lost 0 bases, and 12 bases lay between the germline ends. The CDR3 DNA is TGCGCCAGCACCCGGGGGTCTGCAACTAATGAAAAACTGTTTTTT. This encodes CASTRGSATNEKLFF.

The chain is built from TRBV28 and TRBJ1-4; D remains ambiguous. Germline lookup yields CDR1 MDHEN and CDR2 SYDVKM. The CDR3 sequence is 14 residues long. V was clipped by 3 bases and J by 2 bases, with 7 bases between them. In DNA form, the CDR3 reads TGTGCCAGCAGTTTCGGTTCTACTAATGAAAAACTGTTTTTT. Its translation: CASSFGSTNEKLFF.

The chain has TRBV27 and TRBJ1-1, with TRBD1 identical over 11 bases. The germline V gene has CDR1 MNHEY and CDR2 SMNVEV (reference sequence). V gave up 3 bases and J gave up 5 bases; unmatched junction bases: 2. This CDR3 region has 14 residues. The CDR3 sequence: CASSFGTGGTEAFF. Written as DNA, the CDR3 is TGTGCCAGCAGTTTCGGGACAGGGGGAACTGAAGCTTTCTTT.

This chain uses TRBV2 with TRBJ1-6; D is ambiguous. The length of the CDR3 is 14 residues. The germline gives CDR1 SNHLY, CDR2 FYNNEI. V lost 7 bases, J lost 4 bases, and 11 bases lay in between. The chain's CDR3 is CASTLDGYNSPLHF. CDR3 in DNA: TGTGCCAGCACCCTAGACGGGTATAATTCACCCCTCCACTTT.

This clone occurred a few times. V gene TRBV4-3 combines with J gene TRBJ1-1; unclear D gene. The CDR3 loop spans 17 amino acids. V lost 4 bases, J lost 4 bases, and 22 bases lay in between. The germline V gene has CDR1 LGHNA and CDR2 YSLEER. Here the CDR3 DNA reads TGCGCCAGCAGCCGAGACGAAGGGAGGGAGTGGGGCACTGAAGCTTTCTTT. It specifies CASSRDEGREWGTEAFF.

This sequence joins TRBV6-1 and TRBJ1-2; 12 bases align to TRBD1. This CDR3 is 17 amino acids long. Germline trimming cut 2 bases from V and 7 bases from J; bases unmatched to any gene: 11. CDR1 MNHNS and CDR2 SASEGT come from the germline V gene. In DNA, the CDR3 is TGTGCCAGCAGTGAATTGGCGCCGGGACAGGGGGCCTTTGGCTACACCTTC. Amino acids: CASSELAPGQGAFGYTF.

The J gene is TRBJ1-1, the V gene TRBV6-5; D gene ambiguous. The CDR3 is made up of 12 amino acids. In germline, CDR1 is MNHEY, CDR2 SVGAGI. Trimming removed 6 bases at V and 6 bases at J, with 11 bases between. The CDR3 DNA is TGTGCCAGCAGCCCCCGGGGTGCTGAAGCTTTCTTT. Residues: CASSPRGAEAFF.

The V gene is TRBV5-6, the J gene TRBJ2-7; 7 bases are a match to TRBD1. This CDR3 region has 15 residues. V trimming: 3 bases; J trimming: 3 bases; junction bases outside the gene matches: 9. CDR1 and CDR2 (germline): SGHDT, YYEEEE. The DNA for the CDR3 is TGTGCCAGCAGCTCCCTAGGGGACAGCGTCTACGAGCAGTACTTC. Its protein product is CASSSLGDSVYEQYF.